These 9 T cell receptor beta chains originate from one sample sequenced in a study of blood T cell repertoires in COVID-19. The assay was immunoSEQ multiplex PCR, and TCRdb's table has in-frame clones only and misses some. The table includes some 370,000 clones, around 89% detected once. Input material: peripheral blood. The receptors here all came from a man aged 40-50 years with acute or convalescent COVID-19.

CDR3: CASSPIRTVTQYF. In DNA, the CDR3 is TGTGCCAGCAGTCCTATACGGACAGTAACGCAGTATTTT. The chain combines TRBV28 with TRBJ2-3, with a possible D match to TRBD1 (6 bases). Trimming cost V 5 bases and J 9 bases, with 15 bases left between them. CDR1 MDHEN and CDR2 SYDVKM come from the germline V gene. This CDR3 region has 13 residues.

This clone was counted once. V usage is TRBV10-3 and J usage is TRBJ2-7; 11 bases map to TRBD1. The CDR3 totals 15 residues. Germline CDR1 ENHRY, CDR2 SYGVKD. V lost 5 bases, J lost 4 bases, and 7 bases stayed unmatched. The CDR3 DNA follows: TGTGCCATCAGTTTTATCGGGACAGGGGGGTACGAGCAGTACTTC. It is translated as CAISFIGTGGYEQYF.

V usage is TRBV4-1 and J usage is TRBJ1-5; 9 nucleotides line up with TRBD1. CDR3 length equals 18 residues. Trimming took 0 bases from V and 2 from J; bases not matched to a gene: 8. Germline CDR1 MGHRA, CDR2 YSYEKL. CDR3: CASSQEAQGAYGNQPQHF. The CDR3 DNA is TGCGCCAGCAGCCAAGAGGCACAGGGGGCCTATGGCAATCAGCCCCAGCATTTT.

V is TRBV6-1 and J is TRBJ2-5; D remains ambiguous. In germline, CDR1 is MNHNS, CDR2 SASEGT. The CDR3 sequence is 16 residues long. V lost 3 bases and J lost 5, with 19 bases in between. The CDR3 region is CASSDGAWAARETQYF. CDR3 sequence (DNA): TGTGCCAGCAGTGATGGCGCGTGGGCAGCCCGGGAGACCCAGTACTTC.

The chain is built from TRBV28 and TRBJ2-3, with 7 bases fitting TRBD1. In germline, CDR1 is MDHEN, CDR2 SYDVKM. The CDR3 is 13 residues long. The ends lost 6 bases at V and 9 bases at J; junction bases unmatched: 9. The CDR3 region is CASSLLRQGTQYF. In DNA, the CDR3 is TGTGCCAGCAGCCTTCTTCGACAGGGCACGCAGTATTTT.

The gene calls are TRBV6-1 and TRBJ2-4; possible D gene TRBD1, 6 bases. Looked up from germline, CDR1 is MNHNS and CDR2 is SASEGT. V lost 2 bases, J lost 6 bases, and 11 bases lay in between. The length of the CDR3 is 14 residues. For the CDR3, the DNA is TGTGCCAGCAGTGAACTGACAGGACGAAACATTCAGTACTTC. Amino acids: CASSELTGRNIQYF.

DNA of the CDR3: TGTGCCAGCAGTTTATCGCCCGACAGGGGATCACTCCTTAACTATGGCTACACCTTC. Translated, it gives CASSLSPDRGSLLNYGYTF. J is TRBJ1-2 and V is TRBV28; 8 bases are a match to TRBD1. J gave up 1 base and V 1 base, and 14 bases lay outside the gene matches. Germline-derived CDR1 and CDR2 are MDHEN and SYDVKM. CDR3 length equals 19 residues.

Only one count was recorded for this clone. The rearrangement uses TRBV13 and TRBJ1-5, with TRBD1 as a possible D gene (5 bases). This CDR3 has 13 amino acids. Germline assignment: CDR1 PRHDT and CDR2 FYEKMQ (reference sequence). With 5 bases removed from V and 9 bases from J, the gap between germline ends came to 14 bases. In nucleotides, the CDR3 is TGTGCCAGCAGCCAAAACCTGGGGGGGCCCCAGCATTTT. Protein product: CASSQNLGGPQHF.

CDR3 region: CASSPRGGSTEAFF. DNA for the CDR3: TGTGCCAGCAGCCCCCGGGGGGGTTCCACTGAAGCTTTCTTT. J is TRBJ1-1 and V is TRBV7-3; a weak D match, TRBD1 (5 bases). V was shortened by 5 bases and J by 4 bases, with 14 bases between the two germline ends. Germline V gives CDR1 SGHTA, CDR2 FQGTGA. The CDR3 loop spans 14 amino acids.